Listed below are T cell receptor beta chains from one sample, sequenced in a study of neurological immune-mediated disorders. TCRdb analysed the 5' RACE reads with MiXCR anew, one entry per CDR3 protein. The sample records 70,000 to 90,000 distinct CDR3 sequences, 5.5% to 6.5% being singletons. Material: PBMCs. The receptors stem from a woman aged 60-75 years with multiple sclerosis. CDR3s leave out the opening cysteine and the closing phenylalanine or tryptophan. Fields, in order: J gene, V gene, CDR3 protein.

J: TRBJ1-2; V: TRBV24-1; CDR3: ATSDLPDRDGGYT
J: TRBJ1-3; V: TRBV20-1; CDR3: SACGDRGLGNTIY
J: TRBJ2-1; V: TRBV7-9; CDR3: ASSPGTSRNNEQF
J: TRBJ1-6; V: TRBV7-9; CDR3: ASSLAETYNSPLH
J: TRBJ1-1; V: TRBV7-8; CDR3: ASSLNGLRGITEAF
J: TRBJ2-3; V: TRBV15; CDR3: ATSTSGGSDTQY
J: TRBJ2-5; V: TRBV30; CDR3: AGGLPLWETQY
J: TRBJ2-7; V: TRBV5-1; CDR3: ASTRGGGAAYEQY
J: TRBJ2-1; V: TRBV12-3/TRBV12-4; CDR3: ASSLRRNEQF
J: TRBJ2-2; V: TRBV14; CDR3: ASSRRLAGGTGELF
J: TRBJ1-5; V: TRBV7-6; CDR3: ASSLGGGFSNQPQH
J: TRBJ1-5; V: TRBV5-6; CDR3: ASSLLENNQPQH
J: TRBJ1-5; V: TRBV5-1; CDR3: ASSPQGGISSQH
J: TRBJ2-3; V: TRBV5-1; CDR3: ASSWTDTDTQY
J: TRBJ1-1; V: TRBV20-1; CDR3: SAQRDLSTEAF
J: TRBJ2-1; V: TRBV15; CDR3: ATSQGWNPNEQF
J: TRBJ2-2; V: TRBV12-3/TRBV12-4; CDR3: ASSYGAGTGITGELF
J: TRBJ1-2; V: TRBV5-1; CDR3: ASSLVPGTAGNYGYT
J: TRBJ1-1; V: TRBV27; CDR3: ASSFPGANTEAF
J: TRBJ1-5; V: TRBV7-2; CDR3: ASSFYGTDSNQPQH
J: TRBJ2-7; V: TRBV6-5; CDR3: ASSYVGGKTYEQY
J: TRBJ2-1; V: TRBV9; CDR3: ASSVGPKTGSSYNEQF
J: TRBJ1-1; V: TRBV29-1; CDR3: SVPRGAAEAF
J: TRBJ2-7; V: TRBV15; CDR3: ATSRDTGYEQY
J: TRBJ2-3; V: TRBV3-1; CDR3: ASSPRTGNRTDTQY
J: TRBJ1-5; V: TRBV6-6; CDR3: ASSPLGLGNQPQH
J: TRBJ2-7; V: TRBV29-1; CDR3: SVAQGNIGYEQY
J: TRBJ2-7; V: TRBV20-1; CDR3: SARIPRGYEQY
J: TRBJ2-1; V: TRBV7-9; CDR3: ASSLAGLGYSYNEQF
J: TRBJ2-2; V: TRBV7-9; CDR3: AVRPGEFGELF
J: TRBJ1-4; V: TRBV5-6; CDR3: ASSPAGRPEKLF
J: TRBJ2-1; V: TRBV5-1; CDR3: ASSLATSGGLNEQF
J: TRBJ2-5; V: TRBV19; CDR3: ASSIDPGGRETQY
J: TRBJ2-7; V: TRBV12-3/TRBV12-4; CDR3: ASSYSGGNPGEQY
J: TRBJ2-6; V: TRBV25-1; CDR3: ASGTQSGANVLT
J: TRBJ2-7; V: TRBV20-1; CDR3: SASGKQGRYEQY
J: TRBJ1-2; V: TRBV12-3/TRBV12-4; CDR3: ASRKTGGPPAGYT
J: TRBJ2-2; V: TRBV5-1; CDR3: ASRRTGLAGELF